These T cell receptor beta chains were read from a single sample in a study of T cell responses to AZD1222 COVID-19 vaccine. The method was immunoSEQ multiplex PCR; TCRdb's version includes in-frame clones alone and lacks a portion of them. The data contain around 120,000 clones, roughly 84% of them singletons. This specimen was peripheral blood, taken on day 0 of AZD1222 vaccination. The receptors originated from an adult in good health. The CDR3 runs from the conserved cysteine through the conserved F or W. D genes are given only for firm matches. Clone size appears in some rows only: once, few, many, or a class for an expanded clone.

CDR3nt	CDR3aa	abundance	j_gene	v_gene	d_gene
TGTGCCACCAGCAGAGATTTGGCAGGGAGCAATGAGCAGTTCTTC	CATSRDLAGSNEQFF	NA	TRBJ2-1	TRBV15	NA
TGTGCCAGCAGCCCCCCGGGACACTACGAGCAGTACTTC	CASSPPGHYEQYF	few	TRBJ2-7	TRBV11-1	NA
TGTGCCAGCAGCCCACGAGGAGACCAGCCCCAGCATTTT	CASSPRGDQPQHF	once	TRBJ1-5	TRBV7-2	NA
TGTGCCAGCAGCCCGACGACAGGGACGATGAACACTGAAGCTTTCTTT	CASSPTTGTMNTEAFF	NA	TRBJ1-1	TRBV7-9	TRBD1
TGTGCCAGCAGCCAACGTCCCGACGGGGGCTACACCTTC	CASSQRPDGGYTF	NA	TRBJ1-2	TRBV3-1/TRBV3-2	NA
TGTGCCAGCGCGGGACACCGGACCGATAGCAATCAGCCCCAGCATTTT	CASAGHRTDSNQPQHF	NA	TRBJ1-5	TRBV19	NA
TGTGCCATCAGTGAAGGACAGGGCCTAGCGCCCCAGCATTTT	CAISEGQGLAPQHF	NA	TRBJ1-5	TRBV10-3	TRBD1
TGTGCCAGCAGCTGGACATCGCATAGCAATCAGCCCCAGCATTTT	CASSWTSHSNQPQHF	NA	TRBJ1-5	TRBV5-5	NA
TGTGCCAGTAGTTGGCTCAGGAGCACAGATACGCAGTATTTT	CASSWLRSTDTQYF	few	TRBJ2-3	TRBV19	NA
TGTGCCAGTAGTATATTGGGCGATGGCTACACCTTC	CASSILGDGYTF	NA	TRBJ1-2	TRBV19	NA
TGTGCCAGCAGTTCGACGGAATATCAGCCCCAGCATTTT	CASSSTEYQPQHF	NA	TRBJ1-5	TRBV6-5	NA
TGTGCCAGCAGTTCGACCCGGGACGGACCCTATGGCTACACCTTC	CASSSTRDGPYGYTF	NA	TRBJ1-2	TRBV28	NA
TGTGCCAGCAGCCGCAGGTCAACTAATGAAAAACTGTTTTTT	CASSRRSTNEKLFF	NA	TRBJ1-4	TRBV3-1/TRBV3-2	NA
TGTGCCAGCAGCGTAGGGACTAGCGGGGGCGATGAGCAGTTCTTC	CASSVGTSGGDEQFF	few	TRBJ2-1	TRBV9	TRBD2
TGTGCCACAAGGGCAGGGCTCCCCGCTGGGGAGACCCAGTACTTC	CATRAGLPAGETQYF	once	TRBJ2-5	TRBV9	NA
TGTGCCAGCTCACAGGACAGGAGGGATCAGCCCCAGCATTTT	CASSQDRRDQPQHF	NA	TRBJ1-5	TRBV18	TRBD1
TGTGCCAGCAGAACCCGGGCCTCACCCCTCCACTTT	CASRTRASPLHF	NA	TRBJ1-6	TRBV7-2	NA
TGTGCCAGCAGTTTTAGGTGGACAGAAACGAATCAGCCCCAGCATTTT	CASSFRWTETNQPQHF	NA	TRBJ1-5	TRBV28	NA
TGTGCCAGCAGTTTATCGACAGGGGGTAGAAGCTCCTACGAGCAGTACTTC	CASSLSTGGRSSYEQYF	NA	TRBJ2-7	TRBV28	TRBD1
TGTGCCACCCTGCCCGTAGGGGCCTCTGGAAACACCATATATTTT	CATLPVGASGNTIYF	NA	TRBJ1-3	TRBV5-3	NA
TGTGCCAGCAGTTACGACGGATATTCACCCCTCCACTTT	CASSYDGYSPLHF	NA	TRBJ1-6	TRBV6-5	NA
TGTGCCAGCGGGACTAGCGGGTACACAGATACGCAGTATTTT	CASGTSGYTDTQYF	NA	TRBJ2-3	TRBV3-1/TRBV3-2	TRBD2
TGTGCCAGCTCACCAGCTAGCACAGAATATTCACCCCTCCACTTT	CASSPASTEYSPLHF	NA	TRBJ1-6	TRBV18	NA
TGTGCCAGCAGCCAATTTGAGGTCCCCTCTGGGGCCAACGTCCTGACTTTC	CASSQFEVPSGANVLTF	NA	TRBJ2-6	TRBV4-2	NA
TGCGCCAGCAGCTACCCAGGGGGGCGGGAAGCTTTCTTT	CASSYPGGREAFF	NA	TRBJ1-1	TRBV4-1	TRBD1
TGTGCCAGCAGCTTAATACGACCTGCCGATACGCAGTATTTT	CASSLIRPADTQYF	NA	TRBJ2-3	TRBV11-1	NA
TGTGCCACCAGTAAGGACAGGAAACAAGAGACCCAGTACTTC	CATSKDRKQETQYF	NA	TRBJ2-5	TRBV24-1	TRBD1
TGCGCCAGCAGCCAGACCGTGATCAGGGACAATGAGCAGTTCTTC	CASSQTVIRDNEQFF	NA	TRBJ2-1	TRBV4-3	NA
TGCGCCAGCAGCCGGGGGACTAGTCGACAAGAGACCCAGTACTTC	CASSRGTSRQETQYF	NA	TRBJ2-5	TRBV5-1	TRBD2
TGTGCCAGCAGCGAACAGGGTTTTAACTATGGCTACACCTTC	CASSEQGFNYGYTF	NA	TRBJ1-2	TRBV11-2	NA
TGTGCCTGGAGTGACGAACGATGGGGCCGGGGCACTGAAGCTTTCTTT	CAWSDERWGRGTEAFF	NA	TRBJ1-1	TRBV30	NA
TGTGCCAGCAGCCGCCCCGGGGACAGGGGGCCTAGGACCTTC	CASSRPGDRGPRTF	NA	TRBJ1-2	TRBV7-9	TRBD1
TGCGCCAGCAGCACCCAGACAGGGGCGAACACTGAAGCTTTCTTT	CASSTQTGANTEAFF	once	TRBJ1-1	TRBV5-1	TRBD1
TGTGCCAGCAGCCAGGGGACAGGGACCTTCGAGCAGTACTTC	CASSQGTGTFEQYF	NA	TRBJ2-7	TRBV3-1/TRBV3-2	TRBD1
TGTGCCAGCAGCCAAAGGAGTTTTCGTGAAAAACTGTTTTTT	CASSQRSFREKLFF	many	TRBJ1-4	TRBV13	NA
TGTGCCAGCGGGGGGGGATATAATTCACCCCTCCACTTT	CASGGGYNSPLHF	NA	TRBJ1-6	TRBV28	NA
TGTGCCAGCAGCAATACCCCGGATGAGCAGTTCTTC	CASSNTPDEQFF	NA	TRBJ2-1	TRBV6-6	NA
TGTGCCAGCAGTCCACTATGGACAGGGACCTACGAGCAGTACTTC	CASSPLWTGTYEQYF	NA	TRBJ2-7	TRBV6-2/TRBV6-3	TRBD1
TGTGCCAGTAGTTCAAGGGCTGCGGAGACCCAGTACTTC	CASSSRAAETQYF	NA	TRBJ2-5	TRBV19	NA
TGTGCCACCAGCAGATCCAGGGGGCTAAATTCACCCCTCCACTTT	CATSRSRGLNSPLHF	NA	TRBJ1-6	TRBV15	TRBD1
TGTGCCAGCAGTTCCCATTGGGAAGGCCAGCCCCAGCATTTT	CASSSHWEGQPQHF	NA	TRBJ1-5	TRBV6-2/TRBV6-3	NA
TGTGCCAGCAGCGAGAGCTTGTCCACGCCTCTCCACTTT	CASSESLSTPLHF	NA	TRBJ1-6	TRBV9	NA
TGTGCCAGCAGCCCCAGATCCTATGGCTACACCTTC	CASSPRSYGYTF	NA	TRBJ1-2	TRBV5-8	NA
TGTGCCAGCAGTCATCGGGACGGAACCTACGAGCAGTACTTC	CASSHRDGTYEQYF	NA	TRBJ2-7	TRBV6-5	NA
TGTGCCAGTAGAACGGCCAGGGAGGGCTTCTATGGCTACACCTTC	CASRTAREGFYGYTF	NA	TRBJ1-2	TRBV19	NA
TGTGCCAGCAGCCAAGCCCACGGCGGGGCACCAAACACCGGGGAGCTGTTTTTT	CASSQAHGGAPNTGELFF	NA	TRBJ2-2	TRBV3-1/TRBV3-2	NA
TGTGCCAGCAGTTTAGAAGTGGGCGTTGTGGAGCAGTTCTTC	CASSLEVGVVEQFF	NA	TRBJ2-1	TRBV27	NA
TGTGCCAGCTCACCATTTGTGTTAGCGTTCGTCCCCAATCAGCCCCAGCATTTT	CASSPFVLAFVPNQPQHF	NA	TRBJ1-5	TRBV18	NA
TGTGCCAGCATCGACCCCGGACTAGCGGGGAACCAGGGCGAGACCCAGTACTTC	CASIDPGLAGNQGETQYF	NA	TRBJ2-5	TRBV2	TRBD2
TGTGCCAGCAGCCATGGGACACTGAACACTGAAGCTTTCTTT	CASSHGTLNTEAFF	once	TRBJ1-1	TRBV7-6	NA
TGTGCCAGCAGCCAGGGACTTCAAGAGACCCAGTACTTC	CASSQGLQETQYF	NA	TRBJ2-5	TRBV3-1/TRBV3-2	NA
TGTGCCAGCAGTTACCAAGGGACAGGTCTCCAAGAGACCCAGTACTTC	CASSYQGTGLQETQYF	once	TRBJ2-5	TRBV28	TRBD1
TGTGCCACCGCGGGGAGCGGGGGACCAGATACGCAGTATTTT	CATAGSGGPDTQYF	NA	TRBJ2-3	TRBV24-1	TRBD2
TGTGCCAGCAGCCCAAAGGTAGGGGGCGCGGAGGAGTACTATGGCTACACCTTC	CASSPKVGGAEEYYGYTF	NA	TRBJ1-2	TRBV7-2	TRBD1
TGTGCCAGCAGCTGGGACAGGGGGCAGCCCCAGCATTTT	CASSWDRGQPQHF	few	TRBJ1-5	TRBV7-2	TRBD1